Listed here are 13 T cell receptor beta chains from one sample, sequenced in a study of blood T cell repertoires in COVID-19. The protocol was immunoSEQ multiplex PCR, while the TCRdb copy is restricted to in-frame clones and leaves out a portion. The sample lists under 8,000 clones, roughly nine tenths occurring once. Sequenced sample: peripheral blood. These receptors came from a human donor in a cohort sampled during active COVID-19. The donor label of this sample is uncertain.

This clone appeared once. This chain uses TRBV28 with TRBJ2-4; 11 nucleotides match TRBD1. CDR1 MDHEN and CDR2 SYDVKM come from the germline V gene. CDR3 length equals 14 residues. The trim removed 6 bases at V and 7 bases at J, leaving 5 bases unmatched. The CDR3 DNA reads TGTGCCAGCAGGGGGACAGGGGGACGGAACATTCAGTACTTC. Amino acids: CASRGTGGRNIQYF.

This rearrangement joins TRBV5-1 to TRBJ2-1; TRBD2 agrees at 9 bases. The CDR3 runs to 15 residues. Germline-derived CDR1 and CDR2 are SGHRS and YFSETQ. Germline trimming cut 1 base from V and 1 base from J; bases unmatched to any gene: 0. CDR3 loop: CASSLLAGSYNEQFF. The CDR3 DNA follows: TGCGCCAGCAGCTTGCTAGCGGGGTCCTACAATGAGCAGTTCTTC.

The chain combines TRBV29-1 with TRBJ1-1, with no clear D. The CDR3 runs to 14 residues. Germline CDR1 is SQVTM and CDR2 is ANQGSEA. V was pared by 7 bases and J by 1 base, with 16 bases between. CDR3 sequence: CSAKPSTGNTEAFF. The DNA of the CDR3 is TGCAGCGCTAAGCCTTCGACGGGGAACACTGAAGCTTTCTTT.

The rearrangement joins TRBV30 to TRBJ1-4, with a tentative D call TRBD1 (5 bases). Per germline, CDR1 GTSNPN and CDR2 SVGIG (reference sequence). V dropped 1 base and J dropped 3 bases, with 12 bases sitting between them. The CDR3 spans 15 residues. The CDR3 coding sequence is TGTGCCTGGAGTGGCGTGGAGGGGTCTAATGAAAAACTGTTTTTT. This gives the protein CAWSGVEGSNEKLFF. Looking up the rest from reference TRBV30 and TRBJ1-4 gives the full variable domain: SQTIHQWPATLVQPVGSPLSLECTVEGTSNPNLYWYRQAAGRGLQLLFYSVGIGQISSEVPQNLSASRPQDRQFILSSKKLLLSDSGFYLCAWSGVEGSNEKLFFGSGTQLSVL.

The chain has TRBV5-8 and TRBJ2-1, with TRBD2 as a possible D gene (5 bases). Germline V gene sequence: CDR1 SGHTS, CDR2 YDEGEE. The length of the CDR3 is 15 residues. The V end was cut by 3 bases, the J end by 1 base, with 11 bases between. This CDR3 is CASSSLAPSYNEQFF. The CDR3, as DNA: TGTGCCAGCAGCTCATTAGCGCCGTCCTACAATGAGCAGTTCTTC. The whole variable domain, filled in from reference TRBV5-8 and TRBJ2-1, reads EAGVTQSPTHLIKTRGQQATLRCSPISGHTSVYWYQQALGLGLQFLLWYDEGEERNRGNFPPRFSGRQFPNYSSELNVNALELEDSALYLCASSSLAPSYNEQFFGPGTRLTVL.

The J gene is TRBJ2-7, the V gene TRBV12-3 or TRBV12-4; the D is unclear. V shed 4 bases and J shed 6 bases, with 13 bases lying between them. This CDR3 has 13 residues. The chain's CDR3 is CASSSMSPSEQYF. The CDR3 DNA reads TGTGCCAGCAGTTCGATGTCCCCGAGCGAGCAGTACTTC.

The chain carries TRBV3-1 (or the pseudogene TRBV3-2) and TRBJ2-5; 12 positions agree with TRBD2. Germline CDR1 LGHDT, CDR2 YNNKEL (reference sequence). The V segment lost 0 bases and the J segment 6 bases; nucleotides outside the gene matches: 11. This CDR3 is 18 amino acids long. The CDR3 here is CASSQDPPSGGALKTQYF. CDR3 nucleotides: TGTGCCAGCAGCCAAGATCCTCCTAGCGGGGGGGCCTTGAAGACCCAGTACTTC.

Only a few counts were recorded for this clone. V gene TRBV5-1 combines with J gene TRBJ2-3; TRBD2 matches at 12 bases. This CDR3 has 17 residues. With V trimmed by 1 base and J by 6 bases, 9 bases remained unmatched. Germline CDR1 is SGHRS and CDR2 is YFSETQ. This chain's CDR3 is CASSLSPLAGGMDTQYF. The CDR3 DNA follows: TGCGCCAGCAGCTTGTCACCACTAGCGGGAGGCATGGATACGCAGTATTTT.

The chain joins TRBV28 to TRBJ2-2, with 8 bases matching TRBD2. Looked up from germline, CDR1 is MDHEN and CDR2 is SYDVKM. This CDR3 is built from 15 residues. V trimming: 6 bases; J trimming: 8 bases; junction bases outside the gene matches: 11. The CDR3 reads CASSLRGSGSGELFF. The CDR3 DNA sequence: TGTGCCAGCAGCTTGCGGGGGAGCGGGAGTGGGGAGCTGTTTTTT.

The chain links TRBV10-1 to TRBJ2-2, with 8 bases aligning to TRBD2. J lost 2 bases, V lost 3 bases, and 2 bases had no gene match. The CDR3 has 15 residues. CDR1 WNHNN and CDR2 SYGVQD come from the germline V gene (reference sequence). The CDR3 spells CASSELAGNTGELFF. The CDR3 bases are TGCGCCAGCAGTGAATTAGCGGGAAACACCGGGGAGCTGTTTTTT.

CDR3 bases: TGTGCCAGCAGTTTCAAGGCGGGGGGACAGGGGTACTATGGCTACACCTTC. This encodes CASSFKAGGQGYYGYTF. The V and J genes are TRBV27 and TRBJ1-2, with 10 positions matching TRBD1. V lost 3 bases, J lost 3 bases, and 10 bases stayed unmatched. CDR3 length equals 17 residues. Per germline, CDR1 MNHEY and CDR2 SMNVEV (reference sequence).

V gene TRBV6-5 combines with J gene TRBJ1-4; 9 bases are a match to TRBD1. Germline V gives CDR1 MNHEY, CDR2 SVGAGI. The trim removed 7 bases at V and 7 bases at J, leaving 7 bases unmatched. The CDR3 length is 14 residues. The CDR3 is CASNQDRGTEKLFF. In nucleotides, the CDR3 is TGTGCCAGCAACCAAGACAGGGGGACTGAAAAACTGTTTTTT.

This clone was recorded once. The chain links TRBV9 to TRBJ2-1; 7 nucleotides agree with TRBD1. The CDR3 length is 15 residues. Germline V CDR1 and CDR2: SGDLS, YYNGEE. The V gene end was trimmed by 2 bases and the J gene end by 1 base; junction bases not matched to a gene: 3. The CDR3 region has the DNA TGTGCCAGCAGCGTGGGGACAGCTTCCTACAATGAGCAGTTCTTC. The encoded protein is CASSVGTASYNEQFF.